This T cell receptor beta chain emerged from a study of cytotoxic CD8 clonotypes in ibrutinib-treated CLL. The wider study: Treatment had run for a median around 12 months, range 6 to 36, when response samples were taken. Study-level points and caveats: The clonality went up when patients responded to ibrutinib and dropped back toward baseline at progression. The clonality rise at ibrutinib response reflected private clonotype expansion. At baseline, clonality was higher than in age-matched healthy donors and correlated with CD8+ counts.

Note on this clone: What it recognizes is unknown.

CDR1 and CDR2 (germline): KGHSH, LQKENI. The CDR3 is 16 residues long. V shed 2 bases and J shed 11 bases, with 22 bases lying between them. Generated by immunoSEQ multiplex PCR, the TCRdb table keeps only in-frame clones and is missing some. The table includes about 300,000 clones, 76% detected once. The material sequenced was PBMCs, taken at disease progression, from a patient treated with ibrutinib. The chain is built from TRBV18 and TRBJ1-5; possible D gene TRBD1, 6 bases. This clonotype was obtained from a human donor with chronic lymphocytic leukemia. The CDR3 DNA follows: TGTGCCAGCTCACCAACGGGGGGGCGGAAGAGGGAGTCCCAGCATTTT. Its translation: CASSPTGGRKRESQHF.